This T cell receptor (beta chain) was recorded in a study of CD8+ T cells in alopecia areata (dated by TCRdb to the late 2010s). Context from the whole study: Treated patients were enrolled in an open-label pilot trial of oral tofacitinib at 5 to 10 mg twice daily for moderate-to-severe alopecia areata. Human TCRbeta sequencing covered scalp tissue and sorted CD4+ and CD8+ peripheral blood T cells from patchy and totalis/universalis alopecia areata patients and healthy controls. Disease severity in treated patients was measured with the SALT score, which quantifies the percentage of affected scalp surface area. RNA came from the PAXgene miRNA kit for fixed scalp, the miRNeasy kit for PBMCs, and the RNeasy kit for mouse skin. Clonality in the scalp was compared among normal scalp (n=4), patchy alopecia areata scalp (n=8), and alopecia totalis/universalis scalp (n=8). Tofacitinib was administered for 6 to 18 months, and 6 months of follow-up off drug were then conducted to assess delayed response and recurrence. Biopsies were taken from tofacitinib-treated patients at baseline and at 4 and 24 weeks of treatment, and a later scalp biopsy was taken in several of the tofacitinib-treated patients. High-throughput TCRbeta sequencing was used to examine T cell clonal expansion in alopecia areata in both the C3H/HeJ mouse model and human patients. TCRbeta CDR3 regions were amplified by immunoSEQ multiplex PCR with 35 Vbeta forward and 13 Jbeta reverse primers. General findings and caveats noted by the study authors: Compared with normal scalp, lesional scalp had higher clonality and more expanded CD8+ clones, particularly in alopecia totalis/universalis, a pattern that suggests antigenic drive. With tofacitinib, both scalp clonality and the number of expanded CD8+ clones among the top 100 scalp clones went down significantly. Unlike mouse skin, where gammadelta T cells dominate, normal human skin contains resident alphabeta T cells that get sequenced too, which complicates analysis of the scalp TCR repertoire. The treated cohort was small, with a single nonresponder, so links between baseline CD8+ expansion and response need larger studies. Shared TCR sequences between patients were less evident than in mice, which may be partly attributable to HLA diversity in the patient population. Many expanded lesional clones persisted in scalp and blood during tofacitinib treatment, which may partly explain relapse after stopping treatment.

According to the study, the label for this sample's treatment or condition signals: oral pan-JAK inhibitor, 5-10 mg twice daily. Lesional scalp punch biopsies and peripheral blood were obtained from alopecia areata patients. After PBMCs were isolated by density centrifugation and stained for CD3, CD4 and CD8, a FACSAria was used to sort CD4+ and CD8+ T cells. This clone was seen more than once but under ten times. Its antigen is not yet known. No base quality information exists; no much larger clone differs at one position. CDR1 is given as MNHEY and CDR2 as SVGAGI, both from the germline V gene. Relative to germline, V is missing 6 bases and J is missing 7 bases, with 9 bases of the junction outside any gene match. The CDR3 runs 14 residues from the cysteine to the phenylalanine. The sequence is cut down to CDR3 DNA, 42 bases in frame from base 1. The library came from the immunoSEQ multiplex PCR assay. For TCR sequencing, RNA was extracted from every sample and reverse transcribed into cDNA to serve as template. SuperScript III was used for first-strand cDNA synthesis, primed with a 2:1 mix of oligo-dT and random hexamers. A synthetic immune receptor repertoire was used to gauge amplification bias, and whatever bias remained was removed computationally. As for how the authors treated the data: Raw reads were preprocessed for error removal, and CDR3 was defined according to IMGT conventions as running from the conserved cysteine to phenylalanine. Clonality was calculated as 1 minus Shannon entropy normalized by log2 of the number of productive unique TCRs. Scalp TCRbeta sequences were cross-referenced with sorted blood CD4 and CD8 repertoires so that the CD4 or CD8 identity of scalp clones could be inferred. This immuneACCESS table, as held by TCRdb, lists in-frame sequences with V and J called but not all clones. Of the missing ones, under half trace to an unresolved V gene in checked studies; the others have no known cause. Clonal size and the V and J genes are those of that table, whereas D and trimming came from the DNA. Counted in this sample were tens of thousands of clones; 40% to 55% of them appeared once. The ten top clones hold about a fifth of the sample.

The receptor's source is a human donor with alopecia areata. The source was CD8+ T cells sorted from blood, collected at approximately week 39, from a patient treated with tofacitinib. The rearrangement combines TRBV6-5 with TRBJ1-2; 9 bases in the middle match TRBD1. The DNA sequence is TGTGCCAGCAGCCTTGACAGGGGGGCAGGTGGCTACACCTTC. Its coded protein is CASSLDRGAGGYTF.